The rows below give T cell receptor beta chains drawn from one sample of a study of identical twins. Using its own MiXCR run on the 5' RACE reads, TCRdb lists one record per CDR3 protein. The table includes 1.5 million to 2 million distinct CDR3 sequences, about 32% detected once. The sample comprised cord blood. The source of these receptors is a newborn girl in good health. CDR3s include the opening cysteine and the closing phenylalanine or tryptophan. The D gene is left open where the match is weak. The listing skips clone size in some rows; elsewhere it reads once, few, many or a size class.

j_gene	d_gene	abundance	v_gene	CDR3nt	CDR3aa
TRBJ1-4	TRBD1	NA	TRBV7-2	TGTGCCAGCAGCTTTGGAGCCGGGACAGAGACTAACGGAAAACTGTTTTTT	CASSFGAGTETNGKLFF
TRBJ1-1	TRBD1	few	TRBV5-1	TGCGCCAGCAGCTTGGTCTTAGGACAGGCCATGAACACTGAAGCTTTCTTT	CASSLVLGQAMNTEAFF
TRBJ1-1	TRBD1	few	TRBV29-1	TGCAGCGTTGGCGGAGGGGGCGAAACTCCGAACGCTGAAGCTTTCTTT	CSVGGGGETPNAEAFF
TRBJ2-3	TRBD1	few	TRBV7-9	TGTGCCAGCAGCTTACCCTACAGGGGGCGCACAGATACGCAGTATTTT	CASSLPYRGRTDTQYF
TRBJ1-1	NA	NA	TRBV2	TGTGCCAGCAGTGAATCCTTTCCGGGGAGGAGCACTGAAGCTTCCTTT	CASSESFPGRSTEASF
TRBJ1-1	NA	NA	TRBV20-1	TGCAGTGCTAGAGACCCGATACTACAGGACATGAACACTGAAGCTTTCTTT	CSARDPILQDMNTEAFF
TRBJ2-1	NA	NA	TRBV6-6	TGTGCCAGCAGTTACTCTGCGCGGGACAACAATGAGCAGTTCTTC	CASSYSARDNNEQFF
TRBJ2-7	NA	NA	TRBV20-1	TGCAGTACCAGAAGGCCCAATGAGCAGTACTTC	CSTRRPNEQYF
TRBJ1-4	NA	once	TRBV4-1	TGCGCCAGCAGCGACTACAGGGATGAAAAACCGTTTTTT	CASSDYRDEKPFF
TRBJ2-2	NA	NA	TRBV4-2	TGTGCCAGCAGCCAAGTCCCGGGGGACGACACCGGGGAGCTGTTTTTT	CASSQVPGDDTGELFF
TRBJ2-5	NA	few	TRBV7-6	TGTGCCAGCAGCTTAGCTAGGGTGAGAGAGACCCAGTACTTC	CASSLARVRETQYF
TRBJ2-1	TRBD2	NA	TRBV13	TGTGCCAGCAGCTTAGAGACTAGCGGGGGGTCGGATGAGCAGTTCTTC	CASSLETSGGSDEQFF
TRBJ1-1	NA	few	TRBV6-1	TGTGCCAGCCTACTACAGGGTATTGAGGCTGAAGCTTTCTTT	CASLLQGIEAEAFF
TRBJ2-3	NA	few	TRBV7-2	TGTGCCAGCAGTTTTAGCGCTTTTGACGATACGCAGTATTTT	CASSFSAFDDTQYF
TRBJ2-3	NA	NA	TRBV25-1	TGTGCCAGCAGTGACCTCCCCGGGAAGGGGATCGGCCGCACAGATACGCAGTATTTT	CASSDLPGKGIGRTDTQYF
TRBJ2-5	TRBD1	NA	TRBV3-1	TGTGCCAGCAGCCAAACGGGGACAGGACAAGAGACCCAGTACTTC	CASSQTGTGQETQYF
TRBJ2-3	TRBD2	few	TRBV3-1	TGTGCCAGCAGCCAAGACCGACTAGCGGGATTGGCAGATACGCAGTATTTT	CASSQDRLAGLADTQYF
TRBJ2-1	TRBD1	NA	TRBV6-2/TRBV6-3	TGTGCCAGCAGTTACCCGGGACAGGGTAGGTGGAATGAGCAGTTCTTC	CASSYPGQGRWNEQFF
TRBJ1-2	NA	once	TRBV20-1	TGCAGTGCTAGAGATCGCAGGGGCTATGGCTACACCTTC	CSARDRRGYGYTF
TRBJ2-1	TRBD2	NA	TRBV12-3/TRBV12-4	TGTGCCAGCAGGACCGGGACTAGAATCCATGAGCAGTTCTTC	CASRTGTRIHEQFF
TRBJ1-2	NA	NA	TRBV25-1	TGTGCCAGCAGACAGGGTAACTATGGCTGCACCTTC	CASRQGNYGCTF
TRBJ2-1	NA	NA	TRBV27	TGTGCCAGCAGTTTACGGCTAGCCCCTATTGGGGAGCAGTTCTTC	CASSLRLAPIGEQFF